The entry below describes one T cell receptor beta chain. Its antigen remains unidentified. Base qualities are not recorded, but no much larger clone differs from it by a single base. The time point label corresponds to: week 11, during vaccination. Each vaccine dose, consisting of 300 ug of a 20-mer mutant IDH1 peptide in Montanide, was administered subcutaneously with topical imiquimod. The donors had newly diagnosed IDH1-mutant astrocytomas of WHO grade 3 or 4 that showed loss of nuclear ATRX. The samples were drawn from NOA16, a multicentre, single-arm, open-label phase I trial in Germany that tested a mutant IDH1 peptide vaccine in humans for the first time. Genomic DNA for TCRB sequencing was isolated from EDTA blood with the DNeasy Blood and Tissue Kit. The receptor library was made with the immunoSEQ multiplex PCR assay. Rearranged TCR beta chain sequences were amplified using the hsTCRB Kit according to the manufacturer's protocol. TCRB libraries were sequenced on an Illumina MiSeq. On the authors' methods: Demultiplexing, trimming and gene mapping were performed with the kit vendor's proprietary platform. TCRdb re-hosts the immuneACCESS table, in-frame sequences only. Its copies lack some clones; in the studies checked, an unresolved V gene accounts for under half of them, and the cause for the rest is not known. That table gives V, J and clone size, and the DNA gave D and trimming. The sample data list tens of thousands of clones, and under 85% of these were observed just once. The ten largest clones add up to 3.5% to 4.5% of the sample.

This sample stems from a study of a mutant IDH1 vaccine in newly diagnosed glioma (dated by TCRdb to the early 2020s). About the full investigation: Patients were given eight vaccinations, in weeks 1, 3, 5, 7, 11, 15, 19 and 23, which matched visits V03 through V10. Vaccination began 4-6 weeks after radiotherapy alone, or alongside temozolomide cycles in the chemotherapy-containing groups. Of the 25 to 40 patients who were treated, around 62% were male and about 40% were female, and the mean age was roughly 40 years. Before enrollment, patients had received standard therapy of radiotherapy alone, temozolomide alone, or radiochemotherapy with temozolomide; most received the combination. Peripheral blood was drawn at six visits: V03 (baseline), V05, V07, V10, V12 and V13. Longitudinal TCRB deep sequencing was done for fewer than 30 treated patients, wherever samples were available for exploratory analyses. General conclusions and limits of the study: Availability determined which PBMC samples were chosen for TCRB deep sequencing. The authors stated that sample limitations prevented analyses of patient blood samples from being reproduced. No apparent relationship was observed between pseudoprogression and alterations in the top peripheral T cell clonotypes detected by TCRB sequencing. Immune responses induced by the vaccine were seen in around 93% of patients across multiple MHC alleles.

Trimming takes 6 bases from V and 2 bases from J, and the germline ends sit 19 bases apart. Including cysteine and phenylalanine, the CDR3 has 16 amino acids. Only CDR3 DNA is held: 48 bases, read in frame from base 1. Taken from the germline V gene (reference sequence), the CDR1 and CDR2 loops are MNHEY and SMNVEV. Here the chain combines TRBV27 and TRBJ1-1, with the D gene not clear enough to name. This sample comprised PBMCs, obtained from a glioma patient whose treatment included an IDH1 peptide vaccine. The sequence derives from a man younger than 45 with glioma. The base sequence is TGTGCCAGCAGCCCCCCAGGTAGGACTGGAAACACTGAAGCTTTCTTT. It translates to CASSPPGRTGNTEAFF.